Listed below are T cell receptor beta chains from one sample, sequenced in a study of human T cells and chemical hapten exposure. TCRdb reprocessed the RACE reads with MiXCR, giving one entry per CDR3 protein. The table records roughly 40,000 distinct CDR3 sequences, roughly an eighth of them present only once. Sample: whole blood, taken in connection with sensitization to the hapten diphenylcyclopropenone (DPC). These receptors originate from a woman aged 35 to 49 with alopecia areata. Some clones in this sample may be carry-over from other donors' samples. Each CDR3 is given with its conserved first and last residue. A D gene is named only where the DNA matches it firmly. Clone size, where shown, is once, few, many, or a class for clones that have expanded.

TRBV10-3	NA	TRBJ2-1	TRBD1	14	CAISEDRQGTEQFF	TGTGCCATCAGTGAGGACCGACAGGGCACTGAGCAGTTCTTC
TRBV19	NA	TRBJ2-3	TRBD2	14	CASTQTSGTDTQYF	TGTGCCAGTACCCAAACTAGCGGCACAGATACGCAGTATTTT
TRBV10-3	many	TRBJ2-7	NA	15	CAISDIENWTNEQYF	TGTGCCATCAGTGATATCGAGAATTGGACTAACGAGCAGTACTTC
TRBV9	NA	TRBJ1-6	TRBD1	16	CASSPSSGQGNSPLHF	TGTGCCAGCAGCCCAAGCTCGGGACAGGGGAATTCACCCCTCCACTTT
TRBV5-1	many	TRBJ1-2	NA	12	CASSFLRDFYTF	TGCGCCAGCAGCTTTCTCCGGGATTTCTACACCTTC
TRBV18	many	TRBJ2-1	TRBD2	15	CASSLSGGGNNEQFF	TGTGCCAGCTCACTGAGCGGGGGGGGAAACAATGAGCAGTTCTTC
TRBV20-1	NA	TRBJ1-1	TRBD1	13	CSALKDRGSEAFF	TGCAGTGCCCTGAAGGACAGGGGCTCTGAAGCTTTCTTT
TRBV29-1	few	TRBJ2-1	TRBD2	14	CSGSSGRAANEQFF	TGCAGCGGATCAAGCGGGAGGGCCGCGAATGAGCAGTTCTTC
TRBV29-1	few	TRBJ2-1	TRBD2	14	CSVVAGETYNEQFF	TGCAGCGTTGTAGCGGGAGAAACCTACAATGAGCAGTTCTTC
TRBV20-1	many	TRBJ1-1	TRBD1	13	CSAIQGVNTEAFF	TGCAGTGCTATTCAGGGGGTGAACACTGAAGCTTTCTTT
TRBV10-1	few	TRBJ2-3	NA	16	CASSEGPRTSTDTQYF	TGCGCCAGCAGTGAGGGACCGAGAACTAGCACAGATACGCAGTATTTT
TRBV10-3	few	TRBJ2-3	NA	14	CAIRAGTADDTQYF	TGTGCCATCAGGGCCGGGACGGCGGACGATACGCAGTATTTT
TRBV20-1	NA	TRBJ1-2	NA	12	CSARRGNYGYTF	TGCAGTGCTAGAAGGGGGAACTATGGCTACACCTTC
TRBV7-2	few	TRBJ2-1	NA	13	CASSLRISNEQFF	TGTGCCAGCAGCCTCAGAATCAGCAATGAGCAGTTCTTC
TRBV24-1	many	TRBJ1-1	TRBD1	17	CATSGPTGPRGNTEAFF	TGTGCCACCAGTGGCCCGACAGGGCCCCGGGGGAACACTGAAGCTTTCTTT
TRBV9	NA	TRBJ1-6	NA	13	CASTFSGNSPLHF	TGTGCCAGCACATTCTCCGGGAATTCACCCCTCCACTTT
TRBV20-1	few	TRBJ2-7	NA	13	CSAFKTGSYEQYF	TGCAGTGCCTTCAAGACGGGATCCTACGAGCAGTACTTC
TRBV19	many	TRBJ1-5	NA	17	CASSKGYTGTHNQPQHF	TGTGCCAGTAGTAAGGGGTATACAGGGACGCACAATCAGCCCCAGCATTTT
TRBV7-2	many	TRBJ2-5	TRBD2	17	CASSPPGLAGGGETQYF	TGTGCCAGCAGCCCCCCGGGACTAGCGGGAGGAGGAGAGACCCAGTACTTC
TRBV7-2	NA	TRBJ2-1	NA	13	CASSLAVVNEQFF	TGTGCCAGCAGCTTAGCCGTTGTCAATGAGCAGTTCTTC
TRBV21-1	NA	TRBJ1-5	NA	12	CASRRSNQPQHF	TGTGCCAGCAGGCGTAGCAATCAGCCCCAGCATTTT
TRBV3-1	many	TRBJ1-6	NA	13	CASRPGPNSPLHF	TGTGCCAGCCGCCCGGGACCGAATTCACCCCTCCACTTT
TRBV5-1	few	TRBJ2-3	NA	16	CASSLAPQRRTDTQYF	TGCGCCAGCAGCTTGGCCCCTCAGAGGCGAACAGATACGCAGTATTTT
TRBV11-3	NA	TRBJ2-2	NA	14	CASSLSTNTGELIF	TGTGCCAGCAGCTTAAGCACGAACACCGGGGAGCTGATTTTT
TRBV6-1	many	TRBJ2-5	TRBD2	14	CASNPAGFGETQYF	TGTGCCAGCAACCCAGCGGGATTCGGAGAGACCCAGTACTTC
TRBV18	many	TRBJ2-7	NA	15	CASSPRQGRGGEQYF	TGTGCCAGCTCACCCCGACAGGGGAGGGGAGGCGAGCAGTACTTC
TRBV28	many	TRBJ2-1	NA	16	CASSAGRGGGYNEQFF	TGTGCCAGCAGTGCGGGCAGGGGAGGTGGCTACAATGAGCAGTTCTTC